These 6 T cell receptor beta chains originate from one sample sequenced in a study of T cells in Graves' hyperthyroidism and ophthalmopathy. RNA transcripts served as the template for amplifying TCR beta CDR3 regions. A set of HTBI primers served as the primers for a first-round RT-PCR of the TCR CDR3. TCRdb re-called the multiplex PCR reads through MiXCR, storing one row per CDR3 protein. The sample carries a few hundred thousand distinct CDR3 sequences, 15% to 19% recorded once. Sequencing input: blood. The receptors were gathered from a woman in her 30s with Graves' hyperthyroidism.

This clonotype appeared many times. This rearrangement joins TRBV12-3 or TRBV12-4 to TRBJ1-6; no firm D call. Trimming cost V 5 bases and J 4 bases, with 9 bases left between them. CDR3 length equals 14 residues. CDR3 residues: CASSKTGYNSPLHF. In DNA, the CDR3 is TGTGCCAGCAGTAAGACGGGGTATAATTCACCCCTCCACTTT.

This clonotype was recorded at least ten times. This rearrangement joins TRBV28 to TRBJ2-7, with 7 bases lining up with TRBD2. Germline V CDR1 and CDR2: MDHEN, SYDVKM. Trimming cost V 7 bases and J 0 bases; bases outside gene matches: 15. There are 17 residues in the CDR3. The CDR3 region is CASNFGGAGISSYEQYF. DNA for the CDR3: TGTGCCAGCAACTTTGGGGGAGCGGGAATAAGCTCCTACGAGCAGTACTTC.

This chain uses TRBV19 with TRBJ2-1, with 15 nucleotides matching TRBD2. The length of the CDR3 is 21 residues. Germline V CDR1 and CDR2: LNHDA, SQIVND (reference sequence). V shed 0 bases, J shed 3 bases, and the junction held 12 bases outside the gene matches. CDR3 DNA: TGTGCCAGTAGTATAGATTTCGGGACTAGCGGGAGGTCGCTCAACTACAATGAGCAGTTCTTC. Amino acids: CASSIDFGTSGRSLNYNEQFF.

This clonotype was observed at least ten times. The rearrangement links TRBV30 to TRBJ2-1; 7 nucleotides align to TRBD2. Losses at the gene ends were 4 bases for V and 4 bases for J; bases not matched to a gene: 7. The CDR3 is made up of 14 amino acids. Germline loops: CDR1 GTSNPN, CDR2 SVGIG (reference sequence). The DNA for the CDR3 is TGTGCCTGGAATTGGGCGGGAGTTTACAATGAGCAGTTCTTC. Translated: CAWNWAGVYNEQFF.

V usage is TRBV7-9 and J usage is TRBJ2-1; D ambiguous. The CDR3 has 13 amino acids. CDR1 and CDR2 from the germline V gene are SEHNR and FQNEAQ (reference sequence). Trimming removed 4 bases at V and 9 bases at J, with 13 bases between. As DNA, the CDR3 is TGTGCCAGCAGCTCCTCCGGGTTGTCTGAGCAGTTCTTC. Residues: CASSSSGLSEQFF.

This clonotype was detected a few times. J is TRBJ2-1 and V is TRBV6-1, with 8 bases that match TRBD2. Trimming removed 6 bases from V and 7 bases from J; junction bases left unmatched: 8. Per the germline V gene, CDR1 is MNHNS and CDR2 is SASEGT. The CDR3 extends over 14 amino acids. The CDR3 DNA reads as TGTGCCAGCAGCGATATAGCGGGATATAATGAGCAGTTCTTC. Its translation: CASSDIAGYNEQFF.